One sample yielded the 5 T cell receptor beta chains listed below, sequenced in a study of shared clonotypes between healthy human individuals (dated by TCRdb to 2020 to 2022). Library preparation was by the immunoSEQ multiplex PCR assay. Imported from immuneACCESS, the table was reduced by TCRdb to in-frame sequences with V and J called. These copies leave out some clones; in studies compared against another copy, an unresolved V gene accounts for under half, and the cause of the remainder is not known. The sample records some 1 million clones, approximately 72% of which are singletons. The ten largest clones capture around 1.5% of the sample. The sample comprised memory CD4+ T cells sorted from blood. According to the study, the label for this sample's cell subset or site signals: CD45RA-negative fraction. These receptors were taken from a man between 18 and 29 years old in good health.

Remarks on this clone: Other DNA sequences within the sample encode an identical CDR3. This chain connects TRBV9 to TRBJ2-2; D uncertain. The CDR3 totals 12 residues. V lost 0 bases and J 6 bases, leaving 3 bases between the germline ends. Germline V gene lookup returns CDR1 SGDLS and CDR2 YYNGEE. The CDR3 is CASSVEAGELFF. DNA for the CDR3: TGTGCCAGCAGCGTAGAGGCCGGGGAGCTGTTTTTT.

This chain links TRBV27 with TRBJ2-1; the D is unclear. Trimming took 7 bases from V and 2 from J, leaving 12 bases between them. The length of the CDR3 is 14 residues. CDR1 and CDR2 (germline): MNHEY, SMNVEV (reference sequence). The CDR3 coding sequence is TGTGCCAGCACCCCGAGCTGGGCCTACAATGAGCAGTTCTTC. Amino acid sequence: CASTPSWAYNEQFF.

The CDR3 DNA follows: TGTGCCAGTAGCATGGACGGGGTCTCTCTTGGCTACACCTTC. It yields the protein CASSMDGVSLGYTF. The chain couples TRBV19 to TRBJ1-2, with D unclear. V shed 6 bases and J shed 7 bases, with 18 bases lying between them. The germline V gene encodes CDR1 LNHDA and CDR2 SQIVND (reference sequence). The length of the CDR3 is 14 residues.

V gene TRBV19 combines with J gene TRBJ1-1; perhaps TRBD1 as D (5 bases). Per germline, CDR1 LNHDA and CDR2 SQIVND (reference sequence). Trimming left V 5 bases short and J 10 bases short, with 11 bases between. CDR3 length: 11 amino acids. CDR3 sequence reads: CASSGDLLAFF. CDR3 sequence (DNA): TGTGCCAGTAGTGGGGACCTCCTAGCTTTCTTT.

The gene calls are TRBV30 and TRBJ2-5; D might be TRBD1 (6 bases). This CDR3 spans 13 amino acids. Germline loops: CDR1 GTSNPN, CDR2 SVGIG (reference sequence). Trimming removed 2 bases from V and 5 bases from J, with 12 bases in between. The CDR3 loop reads CAWSKQGRETQYF. In DNA form, the CDR3 reads TGTGCCTGGAGTAAACAGGGTCGGGAGACCCAGTACTTC.